These 8 T cell receptor beta chains originate from one sample sequenced in a study of T cells after yellow fever vaccination. Using its own MiXCR run on the 5' RACE reads, TCRdb lists one record per CDR3 protein. The table lists 100,000 to 150,000 distinct CDR3 sequences, under 8% of them singletons, with around 2.6% in the top ten. The sample here was CD4+ T cells sorted from PBMCs, taken around 10 days after the first yellow fever vaccination. These receptors all stem from a man aged 18 to 29 who received the YFV17D yellow fever vaccine.

This clonotype was picked up many times. This chain links TRBV2 with TRBJ2-3, with D possibly being TRBD2 (5 bases). This CDR3 has 11 residues. From germline, CDR1 is SNHLY and CDR2 FYNNEI. The V and J ends lost 8 bases and 5 bases respectively, with 8 bases between them. The CDR3 region is CASRGIDTQYF. As DNA, the CDR3 is TGTGCCAGCCGAGGGATAGATACGCAGTATTTT. The full variable domain, rest sourced from reference TRBV2 and TRBJ2-3, is EPEVTQTPSHQVTQMGQEVILRCVPISNHLYFYWYRQILGQKVEFLVSFYNNEISEKSEIFDDQFSVERPDGSNFTLKIRSTKLEDSAMYFCASRGIDTQYFGPGTRLTVL.

This clonotype appeared many times. The V call is TRBV20-1, the J call TRBJ2-7; D is unresolved. This CDR3 contains 12 residues. The germline CDR1 and CDR2 sequences are DFQATT and SNEGSKA (reference sequence). V dropped 5 bases and J dropped 6 bases, with 14 bases sitting between them. CDR3 in DNA: TGCAGTGCTCCCAGGTCCAGTTTCGAGCAGTACTTC. It codes for CSAPRSSFEQYF.

This clonotype came up many times. The V call is TRBV7-9, the J call TRBJ2-1, with 10 bases aligning to TRBD2. V lost 6 bases to trimming and J lost 0 bases; unmatched junction nucleotides: 5. Germline V gene lookup returns CDR1 SEHNR and CDR2 FQNEAQ (reference sequence). The CDR3 loop spans 16 amino acids. CDR3 in amino acids: CASRRAGGSSYNEQFF. DNA of the CDR3: TGTGCCAGCAGGAGAGCGGGGGGGAGCTCCTACAATGAGCAGTTCTTC.

Remarks on this clonotype: One base away lies a much larger clone, so this may be a sequencing read error. Here the CDR3 DNA reads TGTGCCAGCAGCTTAGCGCATACAGGGGAGTGCAATCAGCCCCAGCATTTT. Translation: CASSLAHTGECNQPQHF. This chain joins TRBV7-8 and TRBJ1-5; 7 bases match TRBD1. Germline assignment: CDR1 SGHVS and CDR2 FQNEAQ. V dropped 0 bases and J dropped 2; count of bases not matched to a gene: 7. The CDR3 runs 17 residues.

This clonotype was detected ten times or more. V gene TRBV28 combines with J gene TRBJ2-5; 7 bases line up with TRBD1. Germline CDR1 reads MDHEN; CDR2 reads SYDVKM. Unmatched junction bases numbered 2, after V lost 7 bases and J lost 3 bases. The CDR3 is made up of 12 amino acids. Written as DNA, the CDR3 is TGTGCCAGCAAGGGGACAGAAGAGACCCAGTACTTC. This sequence encodes CASKGTEETQYF.

At least ten counts were recorded for this clonotype. The chain combines TRBV7-2 with TRBJ2-1; 12 positions agree with TRBD2. Germline V gene data show CDR1 as SGHTA and CDR2 as FQGNSA. The CDR3 length is 17 residues. The V segment lost 4 bases and the J segment 6 bases; nucleotides outside the gene matches: 10. CDR3 in DNA: TGTGCCAGCAGCTCTACGGTACTAGCGGGGGGAACCAATGAGCAGTTCTTC. This gives the protein CASSSTVLAGGTNEQFF.

This clonotype was seen at least ten times. The chain links TRBV4-1 to TRBJ2-2, with D possibly being TRBD1 or TRBD2 (5 bases each). CDR1 is MGHRA, CDR2 YSYEKL, per germline. V was shortened by 6 bases and J by 4 bases, with 15 bases between the two germline ends. This CDR3 comprises 15 residues. CDR3 sequence: CASRLQGRGTGELFF. The CDR3 DNA reads TGCGCCAGCAGACTCCAGGGCCGGGGCACCGGGGAGCTGTTTTTT.

This clonotype was seen ten or more times. CDR3: CSATSRGHTEAFF. In nucleotides, the CDR3 is TGCAGTGCCACATCCCGAGGTCACACTGAAGCTTTCTTT. The genes are TRBV20-1 and TRBJ1-1; unclear D gene. This CDR3 comprises 13 residues. CDR1 is DFQATT, CDR2 SNEGSKA, per germline (reference sequence). Trimming removed 6 bases at V and 3 bases at J, with 14 bases between.